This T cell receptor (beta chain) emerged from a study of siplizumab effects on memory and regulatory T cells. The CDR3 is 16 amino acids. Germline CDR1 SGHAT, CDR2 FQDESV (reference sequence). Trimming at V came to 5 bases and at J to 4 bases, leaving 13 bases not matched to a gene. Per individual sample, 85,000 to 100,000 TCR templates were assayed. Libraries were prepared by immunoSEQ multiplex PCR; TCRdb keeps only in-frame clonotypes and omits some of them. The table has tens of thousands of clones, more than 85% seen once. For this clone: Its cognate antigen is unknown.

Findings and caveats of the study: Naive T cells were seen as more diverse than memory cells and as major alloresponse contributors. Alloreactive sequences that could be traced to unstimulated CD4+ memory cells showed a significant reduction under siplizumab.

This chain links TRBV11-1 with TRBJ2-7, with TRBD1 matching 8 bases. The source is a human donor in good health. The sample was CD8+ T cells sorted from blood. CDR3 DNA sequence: TGTGCCAGCAGCGCCGCCCCCGACAGGGGAATTTACGAGCAGTACTTC. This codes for CASSAAPDRGIYEQYF.